The 13 T cell receptor beta chains given below trace back to one sample, sequenced in a study of blood T cell repertoires in COVID-19. Generated by immunoSEQ multiplex PCR, the TCRdb table keeps only in-frame clones and is missing some. Altogether roughly 34,000 clones are present, roughly 85% being singletons, with the ten largest covering 7% to 10%. Sequencing was carried out using peripheral blood. The source is an older man with active COVID-19.

By share, this clone counts as medium-sized. The V call is TRBV7-8, the J call TRBJ2-7; D is perhaps TRBD2 (6 bases). V was clipped by 1 base and J by 6 bases, with 16 bases between them. The length of the CDR3 is 15 residues. Germline V gene sequence: CDR1 SGHVS, CDR2 FQNEAQ. This CDR3 reads CASSLGFGLGGEQYF. The CDR3 coding sequence is TGTGCCAGCAGCTTAGGATTTGGACTCGGGGGCGAGCAGTACTTC. Full variable domain (outside the CDR3, taken from reference TRBV7-8 and TRBJ2-7): GAGVSQSPRYKVAKRGQDVALRCDPISGHVSLFWYQQALGQGPEFLTYFQNEAQLDKSGLPSDRFFAERPEGSVSTLKIQRTQQEDSAVYLCASSLGFGLGGEQYFGPGTRLTVT.

This clone was recorded only once. The V and J genes are TRBV11-3 and TRBJ2-2; TRBD2 might be the D (5 bases). Germline assignment: CDR1 SGHNT and CDR2 YENEEA. This CDR3 is 15 amino acids long. V gave up 6 bases and J gave up 6 bases, with 17 bases separating them. The CDR3 DNA reads TGTGCCAGCAGTCACGGACGGGGTCGGGCCGGGGAGCTGTTTTTT. It codes for CASSHGRGRAGELFF.

The V call is TRBV5-5, the J call TRBJ1-1; tentative D call: TRBD1 (6 bases). The germline gives CDR1 SGHKS, CDR2 YYEKEE (reference sequence). V lost 3 bases, J lost 4 bases, and 10 bases lay in between. This CDR3 comprises 13 residues. In DNA, the CDR3 is TGTGCCAGCAGCTCTCTCAGGGGCACTGAAGCTTTCTTT. It yields the protein CASSSLRGTEAFF. The full variable domain, with the rest looked up from reference TRBV5-5 and TRBJ1-1, is DAGVTQSPTHLIKTRGQQVTLRCSPISGHKSVSWYQQVLGQGPQFIFQYYEKEERGRGNFPDRFSARQFPNYSSELNVNALLLGDSALYLCASSSLRGTEAFFGQGTRLTVV.

The V gene is TRBV15, the J gene TRBJ1-1, with D maybe TRBD1 (6 bases). Germline CDR1 and CDR2: LNHNV and YYDKDF (reference sequence). The V gene lost 1 base and the J gene lost 5 bases, with 17 bases spanning the gap. This CDR3 has 16 amino acids. CDR3 sequence (DNA): TGTGCCACCAGCAGAGGGGCAGGGGAGGGGAGGACTGAAGCTTTCTTT. Amino acid sequence: CATSRGAGEGRTEAFF.

The rearrangement uses TRBV2 and TRBJ1-2, with 7 bases matching TRBD1. V dropped 9 bases and J dropped 0; count of bases not matched to a gene: 7. CDR1 is SNHLY and CDR2 is FYNNEI in the germline V gene. The CDR3 is 14 amino acids. The CDR3 loop reads CASLGQIANYGYTF. CDR3 nucleotide sequence: TGTGCCAGTTTGGGACAGATAGCTAACTATGGCTACACCTTC.

The chain joins TRBV7-9 to TRBJ1-4; D not resolved. Deletions cut 4 bases from V and 10 bases from J, with 19 bases between. Germline V CDR1 and CDR2: SEHNR, FQNEAQ (reference sequence). The CDR3 covers 15 residues. The CDR3 reads CASSSLEALSGKLFF. The CDR3 DNA is TGTGCCAGCAGCTCATTGGAGGCCCTTTCAGGAAAACTGTTTTTT.

The chain carries TRBV5-1 and TRBJ2-2, with D tentatively TRBD1 (6 bases). Trimming took 4 bases from V and 1 from J, leaving 14 bases between them. The CDR3 is 16 residues long. CDR1 and CDR2 from the germline V gene are SGHRS and YFSETQ. The DNA for the CDR3 is TGCGCCAGCAGCCAGGGACACGTTCTGAACACCGGGGAGCTGTTTTTT. Amino acid sequence: CASSQGHVLNTGELFF. Drawing the rest from reference TRBV5-1 and TRBJ2-2, the complete variable domain is KAGVTQTPRYLIKTRGQQVTLSCSPISGHRSVSWYQQTPGQGLQFLFEYFSETQRNKGNFPGRFSGRQFSNSRSEMNVSTLELGDSALYLCASSQGHVLNTGELFFGEGSRLTVL.

This clone was counted between two and nine times. The gene calls are TRBV7-2 and TRBJ1-2; D not certain. Germline CDR1 SGHTA, CDR2 FQGNSA. Trimming pared 2 bases from V and 7 bases from J, leaving 5 bases between. This CDR3 region has 11 residues. CDR3 DNA: TGTGCCAGCAGCTTATTGGCTGGCTACACCTTC. Translation gives CASSLLAGYTF.

This clone was picked up a small number of times. The V call is TRBV5-1, the J call TRBJ1-2; 8 nucleotides align to TRBD1. The J segment lost 4 bases and the V segment lost 0 bases, leaving 5 bases of the junction unmatched. The CDR3 spans 15 residues. The V gene's germline CDR1 is SGHRS and CDR2 YFSETQ. The CDR3 here is CASSLAGQGGYGYTF. DNA of the CDR3: TGCGCCAGCAGCTTGGCCGGACAGGGAGGCTATGGCTACACCTTC.

The chain couples TRBV5-1 to TRBJ1-1; 7 nucleotides line up with TRBD1. This CDR3 is 12 amino acids long. CDR1 is SGHRS, CDR2 YFSETQ, per germline. J was trimmed by 7 bases and V by 3 bases; bases with no gene match: 3. The DNA for the CDR3 is TGCGCCAGCAGCTCGACAGGGATTGAAGCTTTCTTT. Encoded protein: CASSSTGIEAFF.

The sample holds a few counts of this clone. The chain links TRBV7-2 to TRBJ1-2, with 7 nucleotides matching TRBD1. The CDR3 runs to 15 residues. V dropped 4 bases and J dropped 4; count of bases not matched to a gene: 9. Per the germline V gene, CDR1 is SGHTA and CDR2 is FQGNSA. CDR3 region: CASSSIGQVFYGYTF. For the CDR3, the DNA is TGTGCCAGCAGCTCCATTGGACAGGTTTTCTATGGCTACACCTTC.

V is TRBV4-1 and J is TRBJ2-6; D is uncertain. The ends were cut back, 0 bases at V and 2 bases at J, with 8 bases in the middle. The CDR3 consists of 16 residues. Germline loops: CDR1 MGHRA, CDR2 YSYEKL. The chain's CDR3 is CASSQEVVTGANVLTF. CDR3 nucleotides: TGCGCCAGCAGCCAAGAAGTAGTCACTGGGGCCAACGTCCTGACTTTC.

This clone was counted a single time. Here the CDR3 DNA reads TGTGCCAGCAGTTTAATTAGTTCGGGACTAGCGGGGAGGAATGAGCAGTTCTTC. It is translated as CASSLISSGLAGRNEQFF. The gene calls are TRBV27 and TRBJ2-1; 13 nucleotides line up with TRBD2. CDR1 and CDR2 (germline): MNHEY, SMNVEV (reference sequence). The CDR3 is 18 residues long. V gave up 2 bases and J gave up 7 bases; unmatched junction bases: 11.